The clone carrying this T cell receptor beta chain appeared a few times. Antigen unknown. The data derive from a study of identical twins. Study-level findings and limits: There is a chance that invariant MAIT and iNKT cells partially muddied zero-insertion analyses.

TCRdb reanalysed the 5' RACE reads using MiXCR and keeps one entry per CDR3 protein. The profile shows 350,000 or so distinct CDR3 sequences, approximately 13% of them singletons. CDR3 size: 14 residues. Germline CDR1 and CDR2: MNHNS and SASEGT. V lost 6 bases to trimming and J lost 4 bases; unmatched junction nucleotides: 8. These data were likewise used in another study, on yellow fever vaccine responses in identical twins. That work adds: Reportedly, the response of twins' T cells to the vaccine seemed partly convergent, partly personalized.

The origin of this receptor is a woman aged 18 to 35 in good health. The chain recombines TRBV6-1 with TRBJ2-5; 7 nucleotides align to TRBD1. Material for sequencing was CD8+ T cells sorted from blood. In nucleotides, the CDR3 is TGTGCCAGCAGGAGGAGGCAGGGGGTAGAGACCCAGTACTTC. Translated, it gives CASRRRQGVETQYF.